This entry lists 24 T cell receptor beta chains sequenced from one sample in a study of T cells in Graves' hyperthyroidism and ophthalmopathy. The investigators amplified TCR beta CDR3 regions from RNA transcripts. When the TCR CDR3 underwent first-round RT-PCR, the HTBI primer set was used. Each CDR3 protein is one row after TCRdb ran MiXCR on the multiplex PCR reads. In the table there are about 300,000 distinct CDR3 sequences, approximately 12% of which are singletons. Sequenced input: blood. The origin of the receptors is a woman in her 30s with Graves' hyperthyroidism that later progressed to Graves' ophthalmopathy.

This clonotype was seen ten or more times. The chain recombines TRBV6-2 or TRBV6-3 with TRBJ2-3; TRBD2 aligns across 12 bases. This CDR3 spans 16 amino acids. Trimming cost V 5 bases and J 6 bases; bases outside gene matches: 9. CDR1 and CDR2 from the germline V gene are MNHEY and SVGEGT. The CDR3 DNA reads as TGTGCCAGCAGTGGACGACTAGCGGGAGTTGGGGATACGCAGTATTTT. Translated, it gives CASSGRLAGVGDTQYF.

In this sample, this clonotype turned up many times. The chain couples TRBV28 to TRBJ1-2; no clear D gene. Germline lookup yields CDR1 MDHEN and CDR2 SYDVKM. This CDR3 spans 12 amino acids. V lost 9 bases and J lost 4, with 12 bases in between. CDR3 in amino acids: CASIGESYGYTF. The CDR3 bases are TGTGCCAGTATTGGGGAGAGCTATGGCTACACCTTC.

The CDR3 coding sequence is TGTGCCAGCAGCGCCACAACAGGGAACACCGGGGAGCTGTTTTTT. Translating it yields CASSATTGNTGELFF. The V gene is TRBV12-3 or TRBV12-4, the J gene TRBJ2-2; weak D call: TRBD1 (5 bases). CDR3 size: 15 residues. Trimming cost V 6 bases and J 1 base, with 12 bases left between them.

This clonotype was picked up many times. V is TRBV28 and J is TRBJ1-2; 12 bases fit TRBD1. V gave up 2 bases and J gave up 3 bases; unmatched junction bases: 7. Germline values: CDR1 MDHEN, CDR2 SYDVKM. The CDR3 has 17 residues. The CDR3 DNA follows: TGTGCCAGCAGTTTACGAATTGGGACAGGGGGCTACTATGGCTACACCTTC. This translates into CASSLRIGTGGYYGYTF.

This clonotype was seen ten or more times. The chain carries TRBV28 and TRBJ1-5; D is ambiguous. CDR3 length equals 13 residues. Germline V gives CDR1 MDHEN, CDR2 SYDVKM. Trimming took 3 bases from V and 7 from J, leaving 10 bases between them. The CDR3 protein is CASSFEEGQPQHF. Here the CDR3 DNA reads TGTGCCAGCAGTTTTGAGGAGGGCCAGCCCCAGCATTTT. Variable domain in full (rest from reference TRBV28 and TRBJ1-5): DVKVTQSSRYLVKRTGEKVFLECVQDMDHENMFWYRQDPGLGLRLIYFSYDVKMKEKGDIPEGYSVSREKKERFSLILESASTNQTSMYLCASSFEEGQPQHFGDGTRLSIL.

At least ten counts were recorded for this clonotype. V usage is TRBV30 and J usage is TRBJ1-5, with 9 bases fitting TRBD1. With V trimmed by 0 bases and J by 8 bases, 8 bases remained unmatched. This CDR3 has 15 residues. The germline gives CDR1 GTSNPN, CDR2 SVGIG (reference sequence). CDR3 residues: CAWSVLGTGTKPQHF. CDR3 bases: TGTGCCTGGAGTGTACTTGGGACAGGGACCAAGCCCCAGCATTTT.

This clonotype was seen ten or more times. The chain couples TRBV6-5 to TRBJ2-1, with 12 bases lining up with TRBD2. Germline trimming cut 2 bases from V and 12 bases from J; bases unmatched to any gene: 5. Germline V gene sequence: CDR1 MNHEY, CDR2 SVGAGI. CDR3 size: 14 residues. CDR3: CASSYTGTSGRQFF. The CDR3 DNA reads as TGTGCCAGCAGTTACACCGGGACTAGCGGGCGGCAGTTCTTC.

This clonotype was picked up many times. The chain is built from TRBV7-3 and TRBJ2-5; 15 positions match TRBD2. The germline gives CDR1 SGHTA, CDR2 FQGTGA. V was clipped by 5 bases and J by 4 bases; unmatched bases: 8. The length of the CDR3 is 17 residues. The CDR3 loop is CASSPNLGLAGGETQYF. CDR3 nucleotide sequence: TGTGCCAGCAGCCCAAACCTGGGACTAGCGGGAGGAGAGACCCAGTACTTC.

The table lists this clonotype with many counts. This chain joins TRBV11-2 and TRBJ2-7; D is unclear. CDR1 and CDR2 from the germline V gene are SGHAT and FQNNGV. V was shortened by 5 bases and J by 3 bases, with 14 bases between the two germline ends. The CDR3 runs 14 residues. DNA for the CDR3: TGTGCCAGCAGCCAGGCAGCAGAGATCTACGAGCAGTACTTC. Translated, it gives CASSQAAEIYEQYF.

This clonotype was detected ten times or more. The rearrangement links TRBV28 to TRBJ2-7; D possibly corresponds to TRBD2 (6 bases). The length of the CDR3 is 15 residues. The germline V gene has CDR1 MDHEN and CDR2 SYDVKM. Trimming left V 2 bases short and J 3 bases short, with 14 bases between. The CDR3 DNA sequence: TGTGCCAGCAGTTTACCGACTACCGGGGGCTACGAGCAGTACTTC. It translates to CASSLPTTGGYEQYF.

At least ten counts were recorded for this clonotype. The gene calls are TRBV28 and TRBJ2-3, with 12 bases fitting TRBD2. The CDR3 extends over 15 amino acids. The J segment lost 5 bases and the V segment lost 2 bases, leaving 2 bases of the junction unmatched. Germline CDR1 MDHEN, CDR2 SYDVKM. The CDR3 DNA reads as TGTGCCAGCAGTTTAGGACTAGCGGGGCTAGATACGCAGTATTTT. Protein: CASSLGLAGLDTQYF.

This clonotype was counted between two and nine times. This rearrangement joins TRBV10-3 to TRBJ2-1; D remains unclear. Germline CDR1 ENHRY, CDR2 SYGVKD. The V end was cut by 11 bases, the J end by 5 bases, with 10 bases between. CDR3 length: 11 amino acids. The CDR3 is CAARKDNEQFF. The CDR3 DNA follows: TGTGCCGCCCGGAAGGACAATGAGCAGTTCTTC.

V usage is TRBV3-1 and J usage is TRBJ2-3; 8 nucleotides match TRBD2. Trimming at V came to 4 bases and at J to 2 bases, leaving 8 bases not matched to a gene. The CDR3 extends over 16 amino acids. The germline V gene has CDR1 LGHDT and CDR2 YNNKEL (reference sequence). This CDR3 reads CASSPPSGSNTDTQYF. The CDR3 region has the DNA TGTGCCAGCAGCCCCCCAAGCGGGAGCAACACAGATACGCAGTATTTT.

This chain connects TRBV19 to TRBJ1-4; D not certain. Trimming shortened V by 7 bases and J by 0 bases, and 9 bases separated the two germline ends. The CDR3 is 14 residues long. Germline CDR1 LNHDA, CDR2 SQIVND (reference sequence). The CDR3 DNA follows: TGTGCCAGTAACCAAGTTGCAACTAATGAAAAACTGTTTTTT. Its protein product is CASNQVATNEKLFF. Drawing the rest from reference TRBV19 and TRBJ1-4, the complete variable domain is DGGITQSPKYLFRKEGQNVTLSCEQNLNHDAMYWYRQDPGQGLRLIYYSQIVNDFQKGDIAEGYSVSREKKESFPLTVTSAQKNPTAFYLCASNQVATNEKLFFGSGTQLSVL.

This clonotype was picked up many times. The chain carries TRBV27 and TRBJ2-1; 8 bases are shared with TRBD1. Germline CDR1 is MNHEY and CDR2 is SMNVEV (reference sequence). The CDR3 is made up of 16 amino acids. V lost 5 bases to trimming and J lost 6 bases; unmatched junction nucleotides: 12. As DNA, the CDR3 is TGTGCCAGCAGTACCTACGGACAGGGAACTGGCAATGAGCAGTTCTTC. This translates into CASSTYGQGTGNEQFF.

This clonotype has a count of ten or more. The rearrangement joins TRBV3-1 to TRBJ1-1, with D uncertain. Germline CDR1 and CDR2: LGHDT and YNNKEL (reference sequence). The V end was cut by 1 base, the J end by 6 bases, with 6 bases between. The CDR3 consists of 12 residues. CDR3 in amino acids: CASSQGPAEAFF. CDR3 sequence (DNA): TGTGCCAGCAGCCAAGGGCCAGCTGAAGCTTTCTTT. The whole variable domain, filled in from reference TRBV3-1 and TRBJ1-1, reads DTAVSQTPKYLVTQMGNDKSIKCEQNLGHDTMYWYKQDSKKFLKIMFSYNNKELIINETVPNRFSPKSPDKAHLNLHINSLELGDSAVYFCASSQGPAEAFFGQGTRLTVV.

This clonotype was counted only a few times. The CDR3 bases are TGTGCCAGCAGTTCCCGGCACTATAATTCACCCCTCCACTTT. This encodes CASSSRHYNSPLHF. V is TRBV27 and J is TRBJ1-6; no clear D gene. V dropped 4 bases and J dropped 3 bases, with 7 bases sitting between them. The CDR3 has 14 amino acids. Germline loops: CDR1 MNHEY, CDR2 SMNVEV (reference sequence).

The J gene is TRBJ1-1, the V gene TRBV15; D possibly corresponds to TRBD1 (6 bases). Germline CDR1 and CDR2: LNHNV and YYDKDF (reference sequence). This CDR3 has 13 amino acids. Trimming shortened V by 6 bases and J by 6 bases, and 14 bases separated the two germline ends. CDR3 DNA: TGTGCCACCAGACAGGGTTTAGGCTCTGAAGCTTTCTTT. This sequence encodes CATRQGLGSEAFF.

This clonotype is a singleton in its sample. A much larger clonotype is one base distant, so this may be a read error. This chain links TRBV12-3 or TRBV12-4 with TRBJ2-6; 9 bases line up with TRBD1. This CDR3 comprises 17 residues. The CDR3 DNA follows: TGTGCCGGCAGCCCGAGGACAGGGGCGGTCGGGGCCAACGTCCTGACTTTC. It specifies CAGSPRTGAVGANVLTF.

On this clonotype itself: A much larger clone differs by one base, so this may be a read error. CDR3 loop: CASKKDGGDQPQHF. DNA for the CDR3: TGTGCCAGCAAGAAGGACGGGGGGGATCAGCCCCAGCATTTT. The V gene is TRBV6-2 or TRBV6-3, the J gene TRBJ1-5, with a possible D match to TRBD1 (5 bases). Trimming shortened V by 7 bases and J by 5 bases, and 15 bases separated the two germline ends. Germline CDR1 is MNHEY and CDR2 is SVGEGT. This CDR3 is built from 14 residues.

This clonotype was counted at least ten times. The V gene is TRBV30, the J gene TRBJ1-5, with D unresolved. Trimming took 0 bases from V and 5 from J, leaving 8 bases between them. The CDR3 contains 13 residues. Looked up from germline, CDR1 is GTSNPN and CDR2 is SVGIG (reference sequence). This CDR3 reads CAWSVNIDQPQHF. The CDR3 DNA reads TGTGCCTGGAGTGTAAATATAGATCAGCCCCAGCATTTT.

The chain carries TRBV7-8 and TRBJ2-1; 16 nucleotides line up with TRBD2. The germline V gene encodes CDR1 SGHVS and CDR2 FQNEAQ. The CDR3 length is 19 residues. The ends lost 5 bases at V and 2 bases at J; junction bases unmatched: 9. In nucleotides, the CDR3 is TGTGCCAGCAGCCCTTACGGGGGACTAGCGGGAGGGGCCTACAATGAGCAGTTCTTC. The encoded protein is CASSPYGGLAGGAYNEQFF. Using reference TRBV7-8 and TRBJ2-1 for the parts outside the CDR3, the full variable domain is GAGVSQSPRYKVAKRGQDVALRCDPISGHVSLFWYQQALGQGPEFLTYFQNEAQLDKSGLPSDRFFAERPEGSVSTLKIQRTQQEDSAVYLCASSPYGGLAGGAYNEQFFGPGTRLTVL.

The chain couples TRBV27 to TRBJ2-1, with 9 nucleotides matching TRBD2. The V segment lost 6 bases and the J segment 4 bases; nucleotides outside the gene matches: 4. Germline CDR1 is MNHEY and CDR2 is SMNVEV (reference sequence). The CDR3 is 14 amino acids. CDR3 in DNA: TGTGCCAGCAGAAGACTAGCGGATTACAATGAGCAGTTCTTC. Translation gives CASRRLADYNEQFF.

This clonotype was recorded many times. The rearrangement links TRBV7-2 to TRBJ2-5, with a possible D match to TRBD2 (6 bases). In germline, CDR1 is SGHTA, CDR2 FQGNSA. V gave up 3 bases and J gave up 5 bases, with 10 bases separating them. The CDR3 is 13 residues long. CDR3 sequence reads: CASSLTSLETQYF. CDR3 nucleotides: TGTGCCAGCAGCTTGACTAGTCTGGAGACCCAGTACTTC.